The 8 T cell receptor beta chains below come from one sample, sequenced in a study of CD8 T cells in ankylosing spondylitis. Each CDR3 protein gets one entry after TCRdb re-called the 5' RACE reads with MiXCR. The sample includes 350,000 to 550,000 distinct CDR3 sequences, roughly a quarter of them seen just once. For these TCRs, the target antigens are not known. Study-wide results and caveats: The study identified a TCR beta motif of under 10 highly homologous variants that appeared characteristic of ankylosing spondylitis blood.

Sequenced material: blood, either unsorted or a sorted T cell fraction (not recorded which). These receptors came from a male donor with ankylosing spondylitis.

The genes are TRBV12-3 or TRBV12-4 and TRBJ2-7, with D perhaps matching TRBD1 (7 bases). Trimming removed 10 bases from V and 12 bases from J, with 13 bases in between. This CDR3 has 9 residues. CDR3 sequence (DNA): TGTGCCATGGGCGGGGACAGGTACGTC. Its translation: CAMGGDRYV.

This clonotype came up a few times. The V call is TRBV12-3 or TRBV12-4, the J call TRBJ2-2; 8 nucleotides agree with TRBD2. CDR3 length: 15 amino acids. J lost 7 bases, V lost 8 bases, and 12 bases had no gene match. CDR3 sequence: CASRSPAGVVGELFF. Here the CDR3 DNA reads TGTGCCAGCCGATCTCCAGCGGGAGTCGTCGGGGAGCTGTTTTTT.

This chain joins TRBV7-9 and TRBJ1-1; D is unresolved. This CDR3 has 15 amino acids. CDR1 is SEHNR and CDR2 is FQNEAQ in the germline V gene (reference sequence). V was cut by 6 bases and J by 1 base, with 15 bases left in between. CDR3 nucleotide sequence: TGTGCCAGCAGTTTTGTCTTGGGTGGGAACACTGAAGCTTTCTTT. Its translation: CASSFVLGGNTEAFF.

The genes are TRBV6-2 or TRBV6-3 and TRBJ2-1; no definite D call. CDR1 MNHEY and CDR2 SVGEGT come from the germline V gene. The germline V and J ends were trimmed by 2 bases and 14 bases, with 10 bases remaining between them. This CDR3 region has 11 residues. DNA for the CDR3: TGTGCCAGCAGTTACCTGGGGAAGGAGTTCTTC. Protein product: CASSYLGKEFF.

The chain combines TRBV5-1 with TRBJ1-4, with a tentative D call TRBD1 (5 bases). The CDR3 is 15 amino acids. CDR1 is SGHRS, CDR2 YFSETQ, per germline. Trimming shortened V by 0 bases and J by 3 bases, and 9 bases separated the two germline ends. This CDR3 reads CASSLAGTANEKLFF. DNA for the CDR3: TGCGCCAGCAGCTTGGCAGGGACCGCTAATGAAAAACTGTTTTTT.

The CDR3 region is CASSSGTLGSPLHF. The CDR3 DNA reads TGCGCCAGCAGCTCCGGGACACTAGGGTCACCCCTCCACTTT. V and J are TRBV5-1 and TRBJ1-6, with D possibly TRBD1 on 6 matching bases. The CDR3 is 14 amino acids. Trimming shortened V by 3 bases and J by 10 bases, and 14 bases separated the two germline ends. From germline, CDR1 is SGHRS and CDR2 YFSETQ.

This clonotype was detected many times. The V gene is TRBV27, the J gene TRBJ2-7, with 7 positions matching TRBD1. V trimming: 10 bases; J trimming: 3 bases; junction bases outside the gene matches: 12. Looked up from germline, CDR1 is MNHEY and CDR2 is SMNVEV (reference sequence). This CDR3 region has 14 residues. The CDR3 DNA follows: TGTGCCACACAGGCAGGGGGTCCGGGCTACGAGCAGTACTTC. Protein: CATQAGGPGYEQYF.

Only a few counts were recorded for this clonotype. This rearrangement joins TRBV7-9 to TRBJ2-5, with D perhaps matching TRBD1 (6 bases). The CDR3 consists of 15 residues. Trimming left V 1 base short and J 5 bases short, with 14 bases between. Germline CDR1 is SEHNR and CDR2 is FQNEAQ (reference sequence). The CDR3 DNA sequence: TGTGCCAGCAGCTTAGGTCAGGGGCGCGTGGAGACCCAGTACTTC. It specifies CASSLGQGRVETQYF.